A selection of T cell receptor beta chains follows, all from one sample in a study of T cells in Graves' hyperthyroidism and ophthalmopathy. TCRdb re-called the multiplex PCR reads through MiXCR, storing one row per CDR3 protein. The sample yields roughly 500,000 distinct CDR3 sequences, 40% to 55% seen once. Sequencing was done on a sample of peripheral blood or thyroid tissue (not recorded which). These receptors came from an adult woman with Graves' disease, either hyperthyroidism or ophthalmopathy (not recorded which). Each CDR3 is given with its conserved first and last residue.

V gene	J gene	CDR3 protein
TRBV29-1	TRBJ1-1	CSLGTLNTEAFF
TRBV15	TRBJ1-4	CATSNKGQPNEKLFF
TRBV29-1	TRBJ2-7	CSVEGGSFCEQYF
TRBV7-2	TRBJ2-5	CASSFVDRVETQYF
TRBV7-3	TRBJ1-2	CASSSSPGRRYTF
TRBV10-2	TRBJ1-2	CASSPGQIYGYTF
TRBV2	TRBJ1-2	CASRATGGSNYGYTF
TRBV7-2	TRBJ1-4	CASSPGGTNEKLFF
TRBV5-1	TRBJ2-7	CASSTSDRGHEQYF
TRBV12-3/TRBV12-4	TRBJ1-6	CASRPRSSYNSPLHF
TRBV20-1	TRBJ1-6	CSASGLMDSPLHF
TRBV20-1	TRBJ1-6	CSAPTRWGNYNSPLHF
TRBV11-3	TRBJ2-2	CASSLSPVKAGELFF
TRBV5-1	TRBJ2-5	CASTEIPAETQYF
TRBV20-1	TRBJ1-6	CSATEGDYNSPLHF
TRBV29-1	TRBJ2-7	CSVALGTVYEQYF
TRBV29-1	TRBJ2-7	CSRQGKRGEQYF
TRBV11-1	TRBJ2-5	CATANRGLGTQYF
TRBV5-5	TRBJ2-5	CASSLGWGSQETQYF
TRBV7-2	TRBJ2-5	CASSSRGSGETQYF
TRBV10-3	TRBJ1-2	CATSTNTKDGYTF
TRBV11-2	TRBJ1-3	CATAQGFGNTIYF
TRBV12-3/TRBV12-4	TRBJ2-7	CASNQGSGSYEQYF
TRBV6-5	TRBJ2-5	CASRTEAGETQYF
TRBV4-3	TRBJ1-1	CASSLRGSDTEAFF
TRBV29-1	TRBJ2-5	CSVSGLAGVGTQYF
TRBV29-1	TRBJ1-3	CSVEDHRGPGNTIYF
TRBV3-1	TRBJ2-7	CASRIGGTGVDEQYF
TRBV7-2	TRBJ2-7	CASTYRDRGLGEQYF
TRBV5-1	TRBJ2-7	CASSLWGRDDEQYF
TRBV7-8	TRBJ1-2	CASSFSLLQGLGKANYGYTF
TRBV11-3	TRBJ2-2	CASSVIGTGELFF